This T cell receptor (beta chain) derives from a study of T cell clonality in common variable immunodeficiency. As concerns this clone: The CDR3 end is not reached by the read, which stops 3 residues before it; the germline J gene fills it in.

Donors gave roughly 5 to 9 ml heparinized peripheral whole blood. With V trimmed by 4 bases and J by 4 bases, 6 bases remained unmatched. Germline V gene lookup returns CDR1 SGHRS and CDR2 YFSETQ. This CDR3 is built from 15 residues. TCRdb's table, derived via immunoSEQ multiplex PCR, lists solely in-frame clones and lacks some. Listed here are about 44,000 clones without any singletons, the top ten holding 10%. The V call is TRBV5-1, the J call TRBJ2-1; TRBD2 matches at 9 bases. This receptor was identified in a person aged 18-69 years in good health. Sequenced: peripheral blood mononuclear cells. The CDR3 region is CASSRTSDSYNEQFF. CDR3 DNA, as far as it was read: TGCGCCAGCAGCCGGACTAGCGACTCATACAATGAG.